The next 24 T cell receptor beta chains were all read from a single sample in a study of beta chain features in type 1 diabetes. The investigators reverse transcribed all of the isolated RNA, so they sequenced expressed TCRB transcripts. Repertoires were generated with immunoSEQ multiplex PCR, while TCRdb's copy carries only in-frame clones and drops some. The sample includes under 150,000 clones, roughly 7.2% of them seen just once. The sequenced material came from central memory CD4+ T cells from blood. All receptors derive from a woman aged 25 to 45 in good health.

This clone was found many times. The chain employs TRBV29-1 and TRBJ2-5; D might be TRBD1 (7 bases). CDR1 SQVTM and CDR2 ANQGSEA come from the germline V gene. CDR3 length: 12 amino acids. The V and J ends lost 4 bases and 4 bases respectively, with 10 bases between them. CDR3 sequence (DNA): TGCAGCGTTGGACAGGGAGGAGAGACCCAGTACTTC. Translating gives CSVGQGGETQYF.

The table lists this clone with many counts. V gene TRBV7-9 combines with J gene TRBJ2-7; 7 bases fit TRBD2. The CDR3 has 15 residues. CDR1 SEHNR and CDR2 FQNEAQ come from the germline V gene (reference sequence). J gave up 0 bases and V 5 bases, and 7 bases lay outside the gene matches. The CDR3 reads CASSPGRADSYEQYF. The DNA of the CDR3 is TGTGCCAGCAGCCCAGGGAGGGCGGACTCCTACGAGCAGTACTTC.

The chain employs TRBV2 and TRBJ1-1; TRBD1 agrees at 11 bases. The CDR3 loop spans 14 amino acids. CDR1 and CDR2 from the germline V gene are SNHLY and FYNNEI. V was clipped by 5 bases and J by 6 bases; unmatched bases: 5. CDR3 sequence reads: CASSMGQGGPEAFF. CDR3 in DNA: TGTGCCAGCAGTATGGGACAGGGGGGACCTGAAGCTTTCTTT. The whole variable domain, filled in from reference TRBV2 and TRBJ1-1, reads EPEVTQTPSHQVTQMGQEVILRCVPISNHLYFYWYRQILGQKVEFLVSFYNNEISEKSEIFDDQFSVERPDGSNFTLKIRSTKLEDSAMYFCASSMGQGGPEAFFGQGTRLTVV.

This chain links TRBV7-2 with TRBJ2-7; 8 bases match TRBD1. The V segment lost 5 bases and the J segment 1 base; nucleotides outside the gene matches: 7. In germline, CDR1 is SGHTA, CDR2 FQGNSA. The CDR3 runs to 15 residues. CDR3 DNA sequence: TGTGCCAGCAGCCTATCGGGACAGGCGTCCTACGAGCAGTACTTC. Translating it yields CASSLSGQASYEQYF.

CDR3 coding DNA: TGCGCCAGCAGCTCAACAAGTACCTCCTACGAGCAGTACTTC. Amino acids: CASSSTSTSYEQYF. The V call is TRBV5-1, the J call TRBJ2-7; no definite D call. The CDR3 covers 14 residues. Germline CDR1 reads SGHRS; CDR2 reads YFSETQ. The germline V and J ends were trimmed by 3 bases and 0 bases, with 10 bases remaining between them.

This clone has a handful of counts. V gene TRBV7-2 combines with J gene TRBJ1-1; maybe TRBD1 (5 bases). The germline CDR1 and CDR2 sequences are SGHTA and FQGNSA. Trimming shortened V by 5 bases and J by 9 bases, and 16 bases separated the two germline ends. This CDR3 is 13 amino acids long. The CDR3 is CASSTGQGGKAFF. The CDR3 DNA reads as TGTGCCAGCAGCACCGGCCAGGGTGGAAAAGCTTTCTTT.

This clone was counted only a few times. CDR3 residues: CASSPPSVNEQFF. The CDR3 nucleotides are TGTGCCAGCTCACCTCCTTCGGTCAATGAGCAGTTCTTC. This chain connects TRBV18 to TRBJ2-1, with unresolved D. Germline lookup yields CDR1 KGHSH and CDR2 LQKENI. This CDR3 comprises 13 residues. V was pared by 3 bases and J by 6 bases, with 9 bases between. Variable domain in full (rest from reference TRBV18 and TRBJ2-1): NAGVMQNPRHLVRRRGQEARLRCSPMKGHSHVYWYRQLPEEGLKFMVYLQKENIIDESGMPKERFSAEFPKEGPSILRIQQVVRGDSAAYFCASSPPSVNEQFFGPGTRLTVL.

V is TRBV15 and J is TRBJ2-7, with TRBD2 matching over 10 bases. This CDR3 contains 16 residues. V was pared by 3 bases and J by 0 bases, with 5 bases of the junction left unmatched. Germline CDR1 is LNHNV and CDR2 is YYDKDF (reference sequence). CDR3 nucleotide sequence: TGTGCCACCAGCAGTGGACTAGCGGTCGCCTCCTACGAGCAGTACTTC. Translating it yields CATSSGLAVASYEQYF. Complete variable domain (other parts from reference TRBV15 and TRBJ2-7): DAMVIQNPRYQVTQFGKPVTLSCSQTLNHNVMYWYQQKSSQAPKLLFHYYDKDFNNEADTPDNFQSRRPNTSFCFLDIRSPGLGDTAMYLCATSSGLAVASYEQYFGPGTRLTVT.

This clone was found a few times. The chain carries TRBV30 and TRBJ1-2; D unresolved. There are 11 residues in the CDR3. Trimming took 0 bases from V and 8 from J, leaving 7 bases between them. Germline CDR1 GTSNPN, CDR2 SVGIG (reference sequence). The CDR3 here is CAWSVLGGYTF. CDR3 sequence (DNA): TGTGCCTGGAGTGTACTGGGCGGCTACACCTTC.

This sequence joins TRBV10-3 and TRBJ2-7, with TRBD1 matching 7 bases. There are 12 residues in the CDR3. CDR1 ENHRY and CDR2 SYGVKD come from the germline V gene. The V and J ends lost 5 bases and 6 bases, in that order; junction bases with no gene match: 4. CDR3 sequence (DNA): TGTGCCATCAGTCCAGGGGGAATCGAGCAGTACTTC. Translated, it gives CAISPGGIEQYF.

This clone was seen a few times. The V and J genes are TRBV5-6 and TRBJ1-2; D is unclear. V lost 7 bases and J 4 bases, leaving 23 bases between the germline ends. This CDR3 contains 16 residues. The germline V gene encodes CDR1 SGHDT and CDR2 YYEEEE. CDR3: CASLPRLGLGSYGYTF. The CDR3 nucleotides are TGTGCCAGCCTGCCGCGTTTGGGCCTAGGGAGCTATGGCTACACCTTC.

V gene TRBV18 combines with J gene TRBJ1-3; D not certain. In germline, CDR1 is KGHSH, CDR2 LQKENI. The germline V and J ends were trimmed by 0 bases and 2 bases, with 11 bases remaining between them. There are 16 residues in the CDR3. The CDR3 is CASSPPLVTAGNTIYF. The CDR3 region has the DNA TGTGCCAGCTCACCACCATTAGTTACGGCTGGAAACACCATATATTTT.

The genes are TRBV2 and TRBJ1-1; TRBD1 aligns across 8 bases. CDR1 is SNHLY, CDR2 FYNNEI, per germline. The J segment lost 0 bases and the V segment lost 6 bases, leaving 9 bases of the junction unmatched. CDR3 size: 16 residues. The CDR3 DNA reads TGTGCCAGCAGCGGGGGGACAGGACTCATGAACACTGAAGCTTTCTTT. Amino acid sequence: CASSGGTGLMNTEAFF.

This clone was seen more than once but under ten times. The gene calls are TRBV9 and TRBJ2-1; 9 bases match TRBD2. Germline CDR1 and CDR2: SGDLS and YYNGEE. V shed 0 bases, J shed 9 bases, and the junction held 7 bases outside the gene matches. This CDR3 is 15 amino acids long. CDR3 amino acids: CASSVVAGERSEQFF. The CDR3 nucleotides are TGTGCCAGCAGCGTAGTAGCGGGAGAGCGATCTGAGCAGTTCTTC.

This CDR3 is CASSIRGQGASNEQFF. The CDR3, as DNA: TGTGCCAGCTCAATCAGAGGCCAGGGGGCGAGTAATGAGCAGTTCTTC. The chain links TRBV18 to TRBJ2-1; TRBD1 aligns across 8 bases. This CDR3 is 16 amino acids long. V lost 5 bases, J lost 7 bases, and 13 bases stayed unmatched. Germline CDR1 and CDR2: KGHSH and LQKENI. The variable domain in full, with the rest retrieved from reference TRBV18 and TRBJ2-1, is NAGVMQNPRHLVRRRGQEARLRCSPMKGHSHVYWYRQLPEEGLKFMVYLQKENIIDESGMPKERFSAEFPKEGPSILRIQQVVRGDSAAYFCASSIRGQGASNEQFFGPGTRLTVL.

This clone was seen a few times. The CDR3 region is CAITETGWSNTEAFF. The CDR3 coding sequence is TGTGCCATCACAGAGACAGGGTGGTCGAACACTGAAGCTTTCTTT. This sequence joins TRBV10-3 and TRBJ1-1; 7 nucleotides agree with TRBD1. CDR3 size: 15 residues. Germline V CDR1 and CDR2: ENHRY, SYGVKD. The trim removed 7 bases at V and 1 base at J, leaving 9 bases unmatched.

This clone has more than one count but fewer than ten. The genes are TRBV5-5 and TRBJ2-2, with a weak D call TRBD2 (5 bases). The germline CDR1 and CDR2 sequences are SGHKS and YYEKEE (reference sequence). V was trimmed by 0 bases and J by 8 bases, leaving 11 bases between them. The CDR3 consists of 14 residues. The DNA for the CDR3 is TGTGCCAGCAGCTTGGTCGGGCAGCGGGGGGAGCTGTTTTTT. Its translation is CASSLVGQRGELFF.

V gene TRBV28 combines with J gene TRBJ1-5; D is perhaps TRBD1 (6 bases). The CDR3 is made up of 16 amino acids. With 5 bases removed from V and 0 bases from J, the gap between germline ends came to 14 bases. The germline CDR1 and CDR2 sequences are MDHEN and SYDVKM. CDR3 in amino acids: CASSAMGHLSNQPQHF. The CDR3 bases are TGTGCCAGCAGTGCTATGGGACACCTTAGCAATCAGCCCCAGCATTTT.

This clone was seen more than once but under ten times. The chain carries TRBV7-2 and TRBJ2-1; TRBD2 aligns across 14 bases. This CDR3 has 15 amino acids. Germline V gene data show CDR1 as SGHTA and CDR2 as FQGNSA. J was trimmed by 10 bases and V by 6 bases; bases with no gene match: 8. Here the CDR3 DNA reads TGTGCCAGCAGACCGGGACTAGCGGGAGCCAGGGAGCAGTTCTTC. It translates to CASRPGLAGAREQFF.

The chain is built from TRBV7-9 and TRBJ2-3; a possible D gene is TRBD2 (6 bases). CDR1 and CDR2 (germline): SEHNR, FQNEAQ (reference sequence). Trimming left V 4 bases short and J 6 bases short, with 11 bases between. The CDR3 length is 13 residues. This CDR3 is CASSSRLVDTQYF. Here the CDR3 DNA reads TGTGCCAGCAGCTCGCGACTAGTTGATACGCAGTATTTT.

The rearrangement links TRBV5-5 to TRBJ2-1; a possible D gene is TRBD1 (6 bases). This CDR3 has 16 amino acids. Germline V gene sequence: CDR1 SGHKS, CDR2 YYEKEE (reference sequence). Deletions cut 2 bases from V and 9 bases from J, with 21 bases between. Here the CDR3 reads CASSFPPRQEGAEQFF. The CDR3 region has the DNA TGTGCCAGCAGCTTCCCGCCCCGACAGGAAGGAGCTGAGCAGTTCTTC.

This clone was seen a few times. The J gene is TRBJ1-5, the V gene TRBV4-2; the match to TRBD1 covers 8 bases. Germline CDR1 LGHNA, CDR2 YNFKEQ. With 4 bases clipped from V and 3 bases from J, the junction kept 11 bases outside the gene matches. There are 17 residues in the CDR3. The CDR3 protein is CASSPTRQGNYNQPQHF. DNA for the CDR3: TGTGCCAGCAGCCCCACTCGACAGGGGAATTACAATCAGCCCCAGCATTTT.

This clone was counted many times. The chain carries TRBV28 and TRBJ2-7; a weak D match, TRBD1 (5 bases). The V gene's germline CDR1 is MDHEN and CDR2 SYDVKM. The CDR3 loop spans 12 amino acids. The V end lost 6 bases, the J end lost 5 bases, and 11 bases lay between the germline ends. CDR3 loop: CASRTSGHEQYF. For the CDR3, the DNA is TGTGCCAGCAGGACTTCAGGGCACGAGCAGTACTTC.

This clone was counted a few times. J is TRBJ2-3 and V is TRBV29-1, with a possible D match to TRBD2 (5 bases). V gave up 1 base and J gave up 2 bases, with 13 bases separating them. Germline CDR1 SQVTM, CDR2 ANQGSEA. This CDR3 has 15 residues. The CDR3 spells CSVEARSGVTDTQYF. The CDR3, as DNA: TGCAGCGTTGAAGCCCGGTCCGGGGTCACAGATACGCAGTATTTT.